These 31 T cell receptor beta chains originate from one sample sequenced in a study of blood T cell repertoires in COVID-19. Some clones are missing from TCRdb's copy, which holds only in-frame ones; the method was immunoSEQ multiplex PCR. The data hold about 190,000 clones, with approximately 85% observed a single time. Input material: peripheral blood. These receptor sequences come from a woman aged 65 to 85 with active or convalescent COVID-19.

The V call is TRBV7-6, the J call TRBJ2-1; 9 positions agree with TRBD2. V shed 3 bases, J shed 0 bases, and the junction held 0 bases outside the gene matches. Germline V gene sequence: CDR1 SGHVS, CDR2 FNYEAQ. This CDR3 is built from 15 residues. As DNA, the CDR3 is TGTGCCAGCAGCTTTAGCGGGAGCTCCTACAATGAGCAGTTCTTC. Translated: CASSFSGSSYNEQFF.

The chain has TRBV6-2 or TRBV6-3 and TRBJ2-1; D uncertain. The V end lost 3 bases, the J end lost 9 bases, and 6 bases lay between the germline ends. The CDR3 extends over 11 amino acids. CDR1 and CDR2 from the germline V gene are MNHEY and SVGEGT. The CDR3 here is CASSYQIEQFF. CDR3 DNA sequence: TGTGCCAGCAGTTATCAGATTGAGCAGTTCTTC.

This clone came up a few times. The V call is TRBV6-5, the J call TRBJ1-2; tentative D call: TRBD1 (6 bases). Trimming pared 6 bases from V and 0 bases from J, leaving 11 bases between. The germline V gene encodes CDR1 MNHEY and CDR2 SVGAGI. This CDR3 has 14 amino acids. The CDR3 DNA follows: TGTGCCAGCAGCCGACAGGATACTAACTATGGCTACACCTTC. Protein: CASSRQDTNYGYTF.

The chain carries TRBV5-4 and TRBJ2-2; 8 nucleotides agree with TRBD2. With V trimmed by 3 bases and J by 1 base, 2 bases remained unmatched. The germline V gene has CDR1 SGHNT and CDR2 YYREEE (reference sequence). This CDR3 spans 15 amino acids. The CDR3 region is CASSWTSRNTGELFF. The CDR3 DNA reads as TGTGCCAGCAGCTGGACTAGCAGGAACACCGGGGAGCTGTTTTTT.

The chain employs TRBV5-4 and TRBJ2-2; no firm D call. V lost 10 bases to trimming and J lost 4 bases, with 17 bases between them. This CDR3 spans 14 amino acids. CDR1 and CDR2 from the germline V gene are SGHNT and YYREEE (reference sequence). The CDR3 coding sequence is TGTGCCGGATCACCCCCGGAGAGCACCGGGGAGCTGTTTTTT. Translation: CAGSPPESTGELFF.

The V gene is TRBV3-1 (or the pseudogene TRBV3-2), the J gene TRBJ1-6; D call uncertain. Trimming removed 1 base from V and 4 bases from J, with 5 bases in between. The length of the CDR3 is 14 residues. Per germline, CDR1 LGHDT and CDR2 YNNKEL (reference sequence). CDR3 loop: CASSQGRYNSPLHF. The CDR3 nucleotides are TGTGCCAGCAGCCAAGGCAGATATAATTCACCCCTCCACTTT.

Of note for this clone: An end of the junction differs from the germline gene, which may be a read error. V and J are TRBV5-4 and TRBJ1-2; perhaps TRBD1 as D (5 bases). The CDR3 has 12 residues. Germline V gene lookup returns CDR1 SGHNT and CDR2 YYREEE (reference sequence). CDR3: CASSGGTALFHF. The CDR3 region has the DNA TGTGCCAGCAGCGGAGGGACCGCCCTTTTCCACTTC. The full variable domain, with the rest looked up from reference TRBV5-4 and TRBJ1-2, is ETGVTQSPTHLIKTRGQQVTLRCSSQSGHNTVSWYQQALGQGPQFIFQYYREEENGRGNFPPRFSGLQFPNYSSELNVNALELDDSALYLCASSGGTALFHFGSGTRLTVV.

The CDR3 region has the DNA TGCAGCGTTACCCCAGGGGATCCCAATCAGCCCCAGCATTTT. This encodes CSVTPGDPNQPQHF. The chain recombines TRBV29-1 with TRBJ1-5, with D perhaps TRBD1 (6 bases). CDR3 size: 14 residues. Germline values: CDR1 SQVTM, CDR2 ANQGSEA. Trimming removed 5 bases at V and 3 bases at J, with 14 bases between.

The rearrangement joins TRBV19 to TRBJ1-1; weak D call: TRBD1 (5 bases). Germline V gives CDR1 LNHDA, CDR2 SQIVND (reference sequence). CDR3 length: 15 amino acids. Trimming shortened V by 5 bases and J by 3 bases, and 16 bases separated the two germline ends. The CDR3 loop is CASSGYRKGDTEAFF. In DNA form, the CDR3 reads TGTGCCAGTAGTGGCTACAGGAAGGGCGACACTGAAGCTTTCTTT.

The chain recombines TRBV27 with TRBJ2-1, with 7 positions matching TRBD1. This CDR3 region has 15 residues. Germline V CDR1 and CDR2: MNHEY, SMNVEV (reference sequence). V trimming: 8 bases; J trimming: 1 base; junction bases outside the gene matches: 8. The DNA for the CDR3 is TGTGCCAGCTCGAACGCACAGGGGTCCTACAATGAGCAGTTCTTC. Translated, it gives CASSNAQGSYNEQFF.

The chain is built from TRBV11-1 and TRBJ1-1; D might be TRBD1 (6 bases). Trimming pared 0 bases from V and 10 bases from J, leaving 15 bases between. Germline V gene data show CDR1 as SGHAT and CDR2 as FQDESV (reference sequence). The CDR3 has 14 residues. CDR3 sequence: CASSLARQGRRAFF. CDR3 bases: TGTGCCAGCAGCTTAGCGCGTCAGGGGAGAAGAGCTTTCTTT. The entire variable domain, with the rest obtained from reference TRBV11-1 and TRBJ1-1, is as follows: EAEVAQSPRYKITEKSQAVAFWCDPISGHATLYWYRQILGQGPELLVQFQDESVVDDSQLPKDRFSAERLKGVDSTLKIQPAELGDSAMYLCASSLARQGRRAFFGQGTRLTVV.

The chain is built from TRBV9 and TRBJ2-1, with 12 nucleotides matching TRBD2. The CDR3 runs to 15 residues. V was pared by 1 base and J by 9 bases, with 5 bases of the junction left unmatched. The germline CDR1 and CDR2 sequences are SGDLS and YYNGEE. DNA of the CDR3: TGTGCCAGCAGCGTAACTAGCGGGAGGTCTGGTGAGCAGTTCTTC. It specifies CASSVTSGRSGEQFF.

The J gene is TRBJ2-5, the V gene TRBV7-2; TRBD2 aligns across 8 bases. CDR3 size: 18 residues. Germline V gene data show CDR1 as SGHTA and CDR2 as FQGNSA. V shed 1 base, J shed 1 base, and the junction held 11 bases outside the gene matches. Here the CDR3 DNA reads TGTGCCAGCAGCTTAGGGGCCGTAGCGGGGCCCCTCCAAGAGACCCAGTACTTC. Translation: CASSLGAVAGPLQETQYF.

J is TRBJ1-1 and V is TRBV6-5; D is unclear. The CDR3 has 11 residues. Germline V gene sequence: CDR1 MNHEY, CDR2 SVGAGI. The CDR3 sequence is CAGSRNTEAFF. CDR3 in DNA: TGTGCGGGGAGCCGGAACACTGAAGCTTTCTTT.

The chain uses TRBV11-2 and TRBJ2-1; 9 bases agree with TRBD1. The CDR3 length is 14 residues. Looked up from germline, CDR1 is SGHAT and CDR2 is FQNNGV. The ends lost 3 bases at V and 8 bases at J; junction bases unmatched: 5. The DNA of the CDR3 is TGTGCCAGCAGCTTGGGGACAGGGTTCTATGAGCAGTTCTTC. Its translation is CASSLGTGFYEQFF. The full variable domain, with the rest looked up from reference TRBV11-2 and TRBJ2-1, is EAGVAQSPRYKIIEKRQSVAFWCNPISGHATLYWYQQILGQGPKLLIQFQNNGVVDDSQLPKDRFSAERLKGVDSTLKIQPAKLEDSAVYLCASSLGTGFYEQFFGPGTRLTVL.

The CDR3 DNA sequence: TGTGCCGGCGGGCGCGGGACGCCTGGAAACACCATATATTTT. The encoded protein is CAGGRGTPGNTIYF. The rearrangement uses TRBV28 and TRBJ1-3; D might be TRBD1 (5 bases). V was clipped by 11 bases and J by 2 bases, with 16 bases between them. CDR1 and CDR2 (germline): MDHEN, SYDVKM. The CDR3 consists of 14 residues.

The CDR3: CASSIGSGSRSYEQYF. CDR3 sequence (DNA): TGTGCCAGTAGTATAGGGAGCGGGAGCCGCTCCTACGAGCAGTACTTC. The chain uses TRBV19 and TRBJ2-7; TRBD2 aligns across 8 bases. V shed 1 base, J shed 0 bases, and the junction held 5 bases outside the gene matches. The germline gives CDR1 LNHDA, CDR2 SQIVND (reference sequence). The CDR3 is 16 residues long.

The chain has TRBV5-6 and TRBJ1-1; D is undetermined. With 4 bases removed from V and 1 base from J, the gap between germline ends came to 2 bases. The CDR3 consists of 11 residues. CDR1 and CDR2 from the germline V gene are SGHDT and YYEEEE. Here the CDR3 DNA reads TGTGCCAGCAGCCGGAACACTGAAGCTTTCTTT. Its translation: CASSRNTEAFF.

V is TRBV6-5 and J is TRBJ1-6; TRBD1 matches 8 bases. V shed 7 bases and J 8 bases; nucleotides not matched to a gene: 7. Per the germline V gene, CDR1 is MNHEY and CDR2 is SVGAGI. The CDR3 length is 14 residues. Here the CDR3 DNA reads TGTGCCAGCAAGAGGACAGGGCAGGATTCACCCCTCCACTTT. Translated, it gives CASKRTGQDSPLHF.

This chain connects TRBV21-1 to TRBJ2-1; the table gives TRBD2 as D, unverified against the DNA. TRBV21-1 constitutes a pseudogene. The CDR3 extends over 16 amino acids. CDR3 sequence: CASSSNPSGRANEQFF. CDR3 DNA: TGTGCCAGCAGCTCCAACCCTAGCGGGAGGGCCAATGAGCAGTTCTTC.

The rearrangement links TRBV11-3 to TRBJ2-1; D might be TRBD1 (6 bases). Per the germline V gene, CDR1 is SGHNT and CDR2 is YENEEA. This CDR3 comprises 15 residues. Trimming cost V 3 bases and J 0 bases, with 9 bases left between them. The CDR3 reads CASSLGAPSYNEQFF. In DNA, the CDR3 is TGTGCCAGCAGCTTGGGGGCCCCCTCCTACAATGAGCAGTTCTTC.

The chain combines TRBV14 with TRBJ1-2, with D uncertain. The CDR3 totals 15 residues. CDR1 is SGHDN and CDR2 is FVKESK in the germline V gene. V was pared by 0 bases and J by 4 bases, with 12 bases between. CDR3 in amino acids: CASSQDRHRPYGYTF. The CDR3 DNA reads TGTGCCAGCAGCCAAGATCGGCACAGACCCTATGGCTACACCTTC.

The chain is built from TRBV6-5 and TRBJ2-1; TRBD2 matches at 15 bases. With V trimmed by 6 bases and J by 7 bases, 4 bases remained unmatched. This CDR3 spans 15 amino acids. Germline lookup yields CDR1 MNHEY and CDR2 SVGAGI. CDR3 in DNA: TGTGCCAGCAGCGGACTAGCGGGAGGGAGGAATGAGCAGTTCTTC. It encodes CASSGLAGGRNEQFF.

The CDR3 DNA reads as TGCGCCAGCAGCACAGGGGGTACGAGCTCCTACAATGAGCAGTTCTTC. Its translation: CASSTGGTSSYNEQFF. The chain employs TRBV5-1 and TRBJ2-1, with 8 nucleotides matching TRBD1. The V gene end was trimmed by 4 bases and the J gene end by 0 bases; junction bases not matched to a gene: 6. Germline V gene data show CDR1 as SGHRS and CDR2 as YFSETQ. There are 16 residues in the CDR3.

The chain is built from TRBV19 and TRBJ1-5, with a weak D call TRBD1 (5 bases). There are 15 residues in the CDR3. V lost 4 bases to trimming and J lost 5 bases, with 15 bases between them. Germline V gene data show CDR1 as LNHDA and CDR2 as SQIVND (reference sequence). CDR3 loop: CASSTADGGDQPQHF. The CDR3 DNA sequence: TGTGCCAGTAGTACGGCGGACGGAGGGGATCAGCCCCAGCATTTT.

This chain links TRBV6-5 with TRBJ2-7, with D perhaps TRBD1 (5 bases). Germline V CDR1 and CDR2: MNHEY, SVGAGI. This CDR3 has 11 residues. Deletions cut 7 bases from V and 5 bases from J, with 9 bases between. The CDR3 here is CASTQGDEQYF. CDR3 coding DNA: TGTGCCAGCACCCAAGGGGACGAGCAGTACTTC.

This clone was counted a single time. The chain recombines TRBV30 with TRBJ2-1; 9 bases match TRBD1. Trimming at V came to 1 base and at J to 3 bases, leaving 10 bases not matched to a gene. This CDR3 is built from 17 residues. Germline V gene sequence: CDR1 GTSNPN, CDR2 SVGIG (reference sequence). The CDR3 DNA reads as TGTGCCTGGAGTGCTTACACAGGGGGCTTCATCTACAATGAGCAGTTCTTC. This translates into CAWSAYTGGFIYNEQFF.

The rearrangement links TRBV6-1 to TRBJ1-5; TRBD1 matches 8 bases. The V and J ends lost 3 bases and 0 bases, in that order; junction bases with no gene match: 1. The CDR3 sequence is 15 residues long. Germline V gene sequence: CDR1 MNHNS, CDR2 SASEGT. CDR3 in amino acids: CASSDRGHSNQPQHF. In DNA form, the CDR3 reads TGTGCCAGCAGTGACAGGGGGCATAGCAATCAGCCCCAGCATTTT.

This chain connects TRBV10-3 to TRBJ2-7, with a weak D call TRBD1 (6 bases). The length of the CDR3 is 12 residues. The germline V and J ends were trimmed by 10 bases and 0 bases, with 10 bases remaining between them. Germline CDR1 reads ENHRY; CDR2 reads SYGVKD. The CDR3 protein is CATGQGSYEQYF. Written as DNA, the CDR3 is TGTGCCACGGGACAAGGCTCCTACGAGCAGTACTTC.

The DNA for the CDR3 is TGTGCCATCAGTGAGGTGATGGGGCGAGGTACAGGAGAGACCCAGTACTTC. Translating it yields CAISEVMGRGTGETQYF. This rearrangement joins TRBV10-3 to TRBJ2-5; possibly TRBD1 for D (5 bases). Trimming left V 2 bases short and J 4 bases short, with 20 bases between. The CDR3 consists of 17 residues. Per the germline V gene, CDR1 is ENHRY and CDR2 is SYGVKD.

The rearrangement joins TRBV15 to TRBJ1-4; TRBD1 matches at 7 bases. The CDR3 is 16 residues long. V trimming: 5 bases; J trimming: 3 bases; junction bases outside the gene matches: 9. Germline values: CDR1 LNHNV, CDR2 YYDKDF (reference sequence). CDR3 sequence reads: CATSVYRTGPNEKLFF. The DNA for the CDR3 is TGTGCCACCAGCGTATACCGGACAGGCCCTAATGAAAAACTGTTTTTT.